This TCR beta chain appears in the sequencing data of a study of PD-L1 blockade in urothelial cancer. Study details: Every 3 weeks, patients received intravenous atezolizumab 1,200 mg, beginning 2014. Previous chemotherapy exposure amounted to 0 to 3 regimens for patients. Blood drawn 3 weeks (second dose) and 6 weeks after treatment start was analyzed. General study points: Pretreatment TCR clonality in blood under the median foretold superior survival.

There are a few counts of this clone. The antigen is unknown. The sample's time point: pretreatment peripheral blood. Germline CDR1 SQVTM, CDR2 ANQGSEA. V gave up 5 bases and J gave up 5 bases; unmatched junction bases: 5. This CDR3 is 13 amino acids long. Clones were read by immunoSEQ multiplex PCR, and TCRdb kept only the in-frame ones, dropping some. The sample consists of more than 45,000 clones, 75% to 90% of them appearing once. The chain links TRBV29-1 to TRBJ1-5; 8 nucleotides match TRBD1. The receptor's source is a man in his fifties with urothelial cancer. The material sequenced was PBMCs, taken around atezolizumab (anti-PD-L1) treatment. CDR3: CSVSPGGDQPQHF. CDR3 nucleotide sequence: TGCAGCGTTAGTCCAGGGGGCGATCAGCCCCAGCATTTT. Based on the CDR3 plus reference TRBV29-1 and TRBJ1-5, the full variable domain is SAVISQKPSRDICQRGTSLTIQCQVDSQVTMMFWYRQQPGQSLTLIATANQGSEATYESGFVIDKFPISRPNLTFSTLTVSNMSPEDSSIYLCSVSPGGDQPQHFGDGTRLSIL.